A selection of T cell receptor beta chains follows, all from one sample in a study of T cell repertoires in cytomegalovirus infection. TCRdb reprocessed the reads with MiXCR, giving one entry per CDR3 protein. The sample lists around 530,000 distinct CDR3 sequences; about 15% were seen once. Sequencing was performed on CD8+ T cells from PBMCs. The receptors here all came from a human donor in good health (CMV status not recorded). Some clones in this sample may be carry-over from other donors' samples. The CDR3 runs from the conserved cysteine through the conserved F or W. The D gene is left open where the match is weak. Size tells how often a clone was seen (once, few, many) or the class of an expanded clone, and some rows leave it out.

CDR3aa: CSARAGTGYSHGYTF; CDR3nt: TGCAGTGCTAGAGCCGGGACAGGGTACAGTCATGGCTACACCTTC; abundance: once; v_gene: TRBV20-1; d_gene: TRBD1; j_gene: TRBJ1-2
CDR3aa: CASGPIGVYEQYF; CDR3nt: TGTGCCAGCGGTCCGATCGGGGTCTACGAGCAGTACTTC; abundance: -; v_gene: TRBV27; d_gene: -; j_gene: TRBJ2-7
CDR3aa: CASVSRDSPSYNEQFF; CDR3nt: TGTGCCAGCGTCTCTAGGGACAGTCCCTCCTACAATGAGCAGTTCTTC; abundance: many; v_gene: TRBV7-9; d_gene: TRBD1; j_gene: TRBJ2-1
CDR3aa: CASSQVAAGSSYEQYF; CDR3nt: TGCGCCAGCAGCCAGGTAGCGGCAGGGAGTTCCTACGAGCAGTACTTC; abundance: -; v_gene: TRBV4-1; d_gene: -; j_gene: TRBJ2-7
CDR3aa: CASSLNGGTLAYEQYF; CDR3nt: TGTGCCAGCAGCTTAAACGGCGGTACATTGGCCTACGAGCAGTACTTC; abundance: many; v_gene: TRBV5-5; d_gene: -; j_gene: TRBJ2-7
CDR3aa: CASSPPSGGPGETQYF; CDR3nt: TGTGCCAGCAGTCCGCCTAGCGGGGGGCCGGGAGAGACCCAGTACTTC; abundance: many; v_gene: TRBV12-3/TRBV12-4; d_gene: TRBD2; j_gene: TRBJ2-5
CDR3aa: CASSYYNEQFF; CDR3nt: TGTGCCAGCAGCTACTACAATGAGCAGTTCTTC; abundance: many; v_gene: TRBV28; d_gene: -; j_gene: TRBJ2-1
CDR3aa: CATSDNYNEQFF; CDR3nt: TGTGCCACCTCCGATAATTACAATGAGCAGTTCTTC; abundance: many; v_gene: TRBV12-3/TRBV12-4; d_gene: -; j_gene: TRBJ2-1
CDR3aa: CASSPAGTSDGYTF; CDR3nt: TGTGCCAGCAGCCCGGCCGGGACTTCGGACGGCTACACCTTC; abundance: -; v_gene: TRBV11-2; d_gene: -; j_gene: TRBJ1-2
CDR3aa: CASSVGEDSVNSPLHF; CDR3nt: TGTGCCAGCAGTGTCGGGGAGGACAGCGTAAATTCACCCCTCCACTTT; abundance: -; v_gene: TRBV6-6; d_gene: -; j_gene: TRBJ1-6
CDR3aa: CASSPALGNIQYF; CDR3nt: TGTGCCAGCAGCCCCGCCCTGGGGAACATTCAGTACTTC; abundance: few; v_gene: TRBV11-2; d_gene: -; j_gene: TRBJ2-4
CDR3aa: CASSSLDRGFVGGYTF; CDR3nt: TGTGCCAGCAGTAGCCTGGACAGGGGTTTCGTCGGGGGCTACACCTTC; abundance: few; v_gene: TRBV27; d_gene: TRBD1; j_gene: TRBJ1-2
CDR3aa: CASSNGGQETQYF; CDR3nt: TGTGCCAGCAGTAATGGAGGCCAAGAGACCCAGTACTTC; abundance: -; v_gene: TRBV7-3; d_gene: -; j_gene: TRBJ2-5
CDR3aa: CASSRTGQGDYEQYF; CDR3nt: TGTGCCAGCAGCCGGACTGGACAGGGTGACTACGAGCAGTACTTC; abundance: many; v_gene: TRBV12-3/TRBV12-4; d_gene: TRBD1; j_gene: TRBJ2-7
CDR3aa: CASSAGDELKTQYF; CDR3nt: TGTGCCAGCAGCGCAGGGGACGAGTTGAAGACCCAGTACTTC; abundance: few; v_gene: TRBV9; d_gene: -; j_gene: TRBJ2-5
CDR3aa: CASSLALGVTGELFF; CDR3nt: TGTGCCAGCAGCTTAGCACTAGGAGTCACCGGGGAGCTGTTTTTT; abundance: -; v_gene: TRBV11-1; d_gene: -; j_gene: TRBJ2-2
CDR3aa: CASRPPLGTPNEKLFF; CDR3nt: TGTGCCAGCAGGCCCCCCCTCGGGACACCAAATGAAAAACTGTTTTTT; abundance: many; v_gene: TRBV7-8; d_gene: -; j_gene: TRBJ1-4
CDR3aa: CASSEEAMRYEQYF; CDR3nt: TGTGCCAGCAGTGAAGAGGCTATGAGGTACGAGCAGTACTTC; abundance: -; v_gene: TRBV6-1; d_gene: -; j_gene: TRBJ2-7
CDR3aa: CASKELAGPIGNEQFF; CDR3nt: TGTGCCAGCAAAGAACTAGCGGGCCCTATTGGAAATGAGCAGTTCTTC; abundance: many; v_gene: TRBV6-1; d_gene: TRBD2; j_gene: TRBJ2-1
CDR3aa: CATGIGPSSYEQYF; CDR3nt: TGTGCCACCGGAATAGGGCCAAGCTCCTACGAGCAGTACTTC; abundance: few; v_gene: TRBV28; d_gene: -; j_gene: TRBJ2-7
CDR3aa: CASSFTEGGIAEAFF; CDR3nt: TGTGCCAGCAGTTTTACAGAGGGTGGGATCGCTGAAGCTTTCTTT; abundance: many; v_gene: TRBV28; d_gene: -; j_gene: TRBJ1-1
CDR3aa: CASSPRAVHLTSGNTIYF; CDR3nt: TGTGCCAGCAGCCCTCGAGCCGTACACCTTACCTCTGGAAACACCATATATTTT; abundance: -; v_gene: TRBV3-1; d_gene: -; j_gene: TRBJ1-3
CDR3aa: CASSPSGRAAYNEQFF; CDR3nt: TGTGCCAGCAGCCCTAGCGGGAGGGCCGCATACAATGAGCAGTTCTTC; abundance: many; v_gene: TRBV7-9; d_gene: TRBD2; j_gene: TRBJ2-1
CDR3aa: CASSEEVSFGYGYTF; CDR3nt: TGTGCCAGCAGTGAAGAGGTCAGTTTTGGCTATGGCTACACCTTC; abundance: many; v_gene: TRBV6-1; d_gene: -; j_gene: TRBJ1-2
CDR3aa: CASSFTYLQGNLPYEQYF; CDR3nt: TGTGCCAGCAGCTTTACATACCTACAGGGGAATTTACCCTACGAGCAGTACTTC; abundance: many; v_gene: TRBV7-2; d_gene: TRBD1; j_gene: TRBJ2-7
CDR3aa: CAIGGTTASETQYF; CDR3nt: TGTGCCATCGGGGGGACTACCGCTAGCGAGACCCAGTACTTC; abundance: few; v_gene: TRBV10-3; d_gene: TRBD2; j_gene: TRBJ2-5
CDR3aa: CATLWTSGGADTQYF; CDR3nt: TGTGCCACCCTATGGACTAGCGGGGGGGCAGATACGCAGTATTTT; abundance: many; v_gene: TRBV10-3; d_gene: TRBD2; j_gene: TRBJ2-3
CDR3aa: CASSPPLAKEGRDTQYF; CDR3nt: TGTGCCAGCAGCCCCCCACTAGCGAAAGAGGGAAGGGATACGCAGTATTTT; abundance: many; v_gene: TRBV7-9; d_gene: TRBD2; j_gene: TRBJ2-3
CDR3aa: CASSEEASGGGANVLTF; CDR3nt: TGTGCCAGCAGTGAGGAGGCGTCGGGCGGGGGGGCCAACGTCCTGACTTTC; abundance: -; v_gene: TRBV25-1; d_gene: -; j_gene: TRBJ2-6
CDR3aa: CASSLVSQSYEQYF; CDR3nt: TGTGCCAGCAGCTTAGTTTCCCAATCCTACGAGCAGTACTTC; abundance: few; v_gene: TRBV11-2; d_gene: -; j_gene: TRBJ2-7
CDR3aa: CASSQGWAYEQYF; CDR3nt: TGTGCCAGCAGTCAGGGGTGGGCCTACGAGCAGTACTTC; abundance: -; v_gene: TRBV27; d_gene: -; j_gene: TRBJ2-7
CDR3aa: CSAYVRGNTEAFF; CDR3nt: TGCAGTGCTTATGTAAGGGGTAACACTGAAGCTTTCTTT; abundance: once; v_gene: TRBV20-1; d_gene: -; j_gene: TRBJ1-1
CDR3aa: CASSLAGGRIDTQYF; CDR3nt: TGTGCCAGCAGCTTAGCGGGGGGGCGGATAGATACGCAGTATTTT; abundance: -; v_gene: TRBV27; d_gene: TRBD2; j_gene: TRBJ2-3
CDR3aa: CASSLEVNPLNEQFF; CDR3nt: TGTGCCAGCAGCTTAGAGGTGAACCCATTAAATGAGCAGTTCTTC; abundance: many; v_gene: TRBV7-3; d_gene: -; j_gene: TRBJ2-1
CDR3aa: CASSPLLVVINQPQHF; CDR3nt: TGTGCCAGTAGTCCCCTCTTGGTAGTAATCAATCAGCCCCAGCATTTT; abundance: -; v_gene: TRBV19; d_gene: -; j_gene: TRBJ1-5
CDR3aa: CSALSQRGASNQPQHF; CDR3nt: TGCAGTGCTCTCTCGCAACGGGGGGCGAGCAATCAGCCCCAGCATTTT; abundance: few; v_gene: TRBV20-1; d_gene: -; j_gene: TRBJ1-5
CDR3aa: CASSVGLANTGELFF; CDR3nt: TGTGCCAGCAGTGTGGGACTAGCGAACACCGGGGAGCTGTTTTTT; abundance: -; v_gene: TRBV28; d_gene: TRBD2; j_gene: TRBJ2-2
CDR3aa: CASSTPRDRGRETQYF; CDR3nt: TGTGCCAGCAGTACCCCCCGGGACAGGGGGCGAGAGACCCAGTACTTC; abundance: -; v_gene: TRBV6-5; d_gene: TRBD1; j_gene: TRBJ2-5
CDR3aa: CASSLKRGGRLVYQETQYF; CDR3nt: TGTGCCAGCAGCTTAAAGCGGGGGGGCAGATTGGTTTATCAAGAGACCCAGTACTTC; abundance: many; v_gene: TRBV7-2; d_gene: TRBD2; j_gene: TRBJ2-5
CDR3aa: CASGFSGAQFF; CDR3nt: TGTGCTAGTGGTTTTTCAGGGGCGCAGTTCTTC; abundance: -; v_gene: TRBV12-5; d_gene: -; j_gene: TRBJ2-1
CDR3aa: CASNDRGDGYTF; CDR3nt: TGTGCCAGCAATGATAGAGGGGATGGCTACACCTTC; abundance: few; v_gene: TRBV2; d_gene: -; j_gene: TRBJ1-2
CDR3aa: CASSSLAGVYNEQFF; CDR3nt: TGTGCCAGCAGTTCACTAGCGGGAGTATACAATGAGCAGTTCTTC; abundance: many; v_gene: TRBV28; d_gene: TRBD2; j_gene: TRBJ2-1
CDR3aa: CASRPSSGRVSLEQYF; CDR3nt: TGTGCCAGCAGACCCAGCTCGGGCAGGGTATCGCTCGAGCAGTACTTC; abundance: many; v_gene: TRBV6-1; d_gene: -; j_gene: TRBJ2-7
CDR3aa: CASSEDPRLAERFGELFF; CDR3nt: TGTGCCAGCAGTGAAGACCCGCGACTAGCGGAGAGGTTCGGGGAGCTGTTTTTT; abundance: few; v_gene: TRBV6-1; d_gene: TRBD2; j_gene: TRBJ2-2
CDR3aa: CASSPGGQSTDTQYF; CDR3nt: TGTGCCAGCAGTCCCGGTGGGCAAAGCACAGATACGCAGTATTTT; abundance: many; v_gene: TRBV2; d_gene: -; j_gene: TRBJ2-3
CDR3aa: CASSEGTAGVLYEQYF; CDR3nt: TGTGCCAGCAGTGAAGGTACAGCGGGAGTTCTCTACGAGCAGTACTTC; abundance: -; v_gene: TRBV6-1; d_gene: TRBD2; j_gene: TRBJ2-7
CDR3aa: CASSTLRGGDETQYF; CDR3nt: TGTGCCAGCAGTACCTTGCGGGGGGGCGACGAGACCCAGTACTTC; abundance: few; v_gene: TRBV6-1; d_gene: TRBD2; j_gene: TRBJ2-5
CDR3aa: CASSLNPSSETQYF; CDR3nt: TGTGCCAGCAGTTTAAACCCAAGTAGTGAGACCCAGTACTTC; abundance: many; v_gene: TRBV27; d_gene: -; j_gene: TRBJ2-5